This T cell receptor (beta chain) was recorded in a study of T cells after yellow fever vaccination. Study as a whole: Some fractions had low cell numbers, and these were prepared with SMART-Seq v4 Ultra Low Input. The study, taken as a whole, reports: Peaking on day 5 versus 15, the secondary response was faster but weaker. Among all clonotypes, a small share was observed in both CD4 and CD8 compartments.

Trimming removed 3 bases at V and 4 bases at J, with 12 bases between. CDR1 and CDR2 from the germline V gene are MNHEY and SMNVEV (reference sequence). The CDR3 is 15 amino acids. Comment on this clonotype: The antigen is undetermined.

TCRdb independently ran MiXCR on the 5' RACE reads; one entry per CDR3 protein. In the table there are some 350,000 distinct CDR3 sequences, about 9.9% of which are singletons. The receptor's source is a man between 18 and 35 years old who received the YFV17D yellow fever vaccine. The chain couples TRBV27 to TRBJ2-2; D unresolved. This specimen consisted of PBMCs, obtained on the day of the first yellow fever vaccination. The CDR3, as DNA: TGTGCCAGCAGTTTTTTTAGTGGTCCCACCGGGGAGCTGTTTTTT. It yields the protein CASSFFSGPTGELFF.